The clone carrying this TCR beta chain was observed many times. A single record per CDR3 protein comes from TCRdb applying MiXCR to the RT-PCR reads. The sample lists fewer than 800,000 distinct CDR3 sequences; 14% were seen once. The CDR3 is made up of 15 amino acids. Per the germline V gene, CDR1 is MNHEY and CDR2 is SVGAGI. The V and J ends lost 0 bases and 6 bases, in that order; junction bases with no gene match: 5. Sequenced: memory CD4+ T cells from blood. This TCR was sampled from a female donor in good health, serving as a healthy control. The chain uses TRBV6-5 and TRBJ2-7; 10 nucleotides agree with TRBD2. The CDR3 DNA sequence: TGTGCCAGCAGTTACTCGCGTCTAGCGGGAGCCGAGCAGTACTTC. As protein: CASSYSRLAGAEQYF.